The sequence of this T cell receptor beta chain was determined in a study of shared clonotypes between healthy human individuals. Sequencing was performed with immunoSEQ multiplex PCR; in TCRdb, only in-frame clones are kept and a portion is missing. The table lists 1.5 million to 2.5 million clones, roughly 95% of them singletons. To note about this clone: Antigen specificity is unknown.

Naive CD8 cells lacked CD45RO, underwent positive selection for CCR7 and left out terminally differentiated effector memory CD45RA+ cells. Study observations and caveats: A handful of donors showed sharing of about 4.7% of naive CD4 clonotypes. Researchers found naive subsets generally carried larger estimated richness than memory subsets.

The sequence derives from a man younger than 35 in good health. Sample: naive CD8+ T cells sorted from blood.

This CDR3 reads CASSTDRTPLYEQYF. The DNA for the CDR3 is TGCGCCAGCAGCACAGACAGGACCCCTTTGTACGAGCAGTACTTC. V usage is TRBV5-1 and J usage is TRBJ2-7; possibly TRBD1 for D (6 bases). Germline assignment: CDR1 SGHRS and CDR2 YFSETQ. The V gene lost 4 bases and the J gene lost 4 bases, with 18 bases spanning the gap. The CDR3 covers 15 residues.